The TCR beta chain described here comes from a study of T cell repertoires in cytomegalovirus infection. On the study more broadly: Through public TCR beta signatures, both CMV infection and matching HLA type were indicated.

MiXCR, applied by TCRdb to the reads, yields one record per CDR3 protein. The top ten clones hold less than 3% of a sample with hundreds of thousands of distinct CDR3 sequences, around 10% of them seen once. Study results and caveats: HLA-C-restricted CMV clonotypes gave the most frequent clonotype in two of eight donors. Carriage of CMV together with the relevant HLA was identifiable through cumulative public TCR beta family frequency.

The V end was cut by 4 bases, the J end by 3 bases, with 13 bases between. This CDR3 is 15 amino acids long. Per germline, CDR1 SGHDT and CDR2 YYEEEE. This clonotype was recorded many times. Its target is unknown. This TCR was sampled from a human donor in good health (CMV status not recorded). Some clones in this sample may be carry-over from other donors' samples. V usage is TRBV5-6 and J usage is TRBJ2-2; possible D gene TRBD2, 5 bases. Material for sequencing was PBMCs. The CDR3 coding sequence is TGTGCCAGCAGCATTATCGGGGTCCACACCGGGGAGCTGTTTTTT. It codes for CASSIIGVHTGELFF. Drawing the rest from reference TRBV5-6 and TRBJ2-2, the complete variable domain is DAGVTQSPTHLIKTRGQQVTLRCSPKSGHDTVSWYQQALGQGPQFIFQYYEEEERQRGNFPDRFSGHQFPNYSSELNVNALLLGDSALYLCASSIIGVHTGELFFGEGSRLTVL.